These 14 T cell receptor beta chains originate from one sample sequenced in a study of blood T cells in healthy people across ages. PCR was performed a second time for about 7 to 12 cycles using a sample-barcoded 5' primer and a J-beta primer mix. TCRdb re-called the 5' RACE reads with MiXCR, one entry per CDR3 protein. The sample holds about 800,000 distinct CDR3 sequences, about 25% seen once. These sequences were also reported in another study, on T cells of mothers and their children.

Sequencing used blood. Receptors originate from a boy between 10 and 17 years old in good health.

The chain uses TRBV20-1 and TRBJ2-5; 11 bases line up with TRBD2. The J call is doubtful: the DNA matches TRBJ2-1 better. The germline CDR1 and CDR2 sequences are DFQATT and SNEGSKA (reference sequence). This CDR3 has 15 residues. The CDR3, as DNA: TGCAGTGCTAGAAACCTCCTAGCGGGGGGTATGGAGCAGTTCTTC. Its translation is CSARNLLAGGMEQFF.

The V call is TRBV3-1, the J call TRBJ2-3; 8 nucleotides agree with TRBD2. The ends lost 1 base at V and 0 bases at J; junction bases unmatched: 3. This CDR3 has 16 amino acids. Germline values: CDR1 LGHDT, CDR2 YNNKEL (reference sequence). The CDR3 sequence is CASSQGAGASTDTQYF. The CDR3 DNA reads as TGTGCCAGCAGCCAAGGAGCGGGGGCGAGCACAGATACGCAGTATTTT.

This chain joins TRBV9 and TRBJ2-6; D ambiguous. In germline, CDR1 is SGDLS, CDR2 YYNGEE. This CDR3 is built from 16 residues. Trimming left V 0 bases short and J 1 base short, with 8 bases between. This chain's CDR3 is CASSVEGPSGANVLTF. The CDR3 nucleotides are TGTGCCAGCAGCGTAGAGGGTCCGTCTGGGGCCAACGTCCTGACTTTC.

This clonotype showed up just once. The chain is built from TRBV6-6 and TRBJ1-2; TRBD1 might be the D (5 bases). Per the germline V gene, CDR1 is MNHNY and CDR2 is SVGAGI (reference sequence). The V and J ends lost 7 bases and 6 bases respectively, with 15 bases between them. The CDR3 has 13 residues. CDR3 loop: CASKALRGDGYTF. CDR3 sequence (DNA): TGTGCCAGCAAAGCGCTTCGGGGGGATGGCTACACCTTC.

V usage is TRBV5-1 and J usage is TRBJ2-1, with D possibly TRBD2 on 6 matching bases. Trimming shortened V by 1 base and J by 3 bases, and 11 bases separated the two germline ends. This CDR3 has 15 amino acids. Germline-derived CDR1 and CDR2 are SGHRS and YFSETQ. CDR3 DNA sequence: TGCGCCAGCAGCTTGACTAGCCCCGACTACAATGAGCAGTTCTTC. This sequence encodes CASSLTSPDYNEQFF.

The J gene is TRBJ2-7, the V gene TRBV2, with 10 bases identical to TRBD1. CDR1 and CDR2 from the germline V gene are SNHLY and FYNNEI. V lost 6 bases, J lost 0 bases, and 14 bases stayed unmatched. This CDR3 spans 18 amino acids. CDR3 sequence (DNA): TGTGCCAGCAGAGTAAACACCGATGGACAGGGGGGCTCCTACGAGCAGTACTTC. The encoded protein is CASRVNTDGQGGSYEQYF.

The chain carries TRBV5-1 and TRBJ1-5; perhaps TRBD1 as D (6 bases). V lost 0 bases, J lost 2 bases, and 12 bases lay in between. Germline lookup yields CDR1 SGHRS and CDR2 YFSETQ. The CDR3 consists of 16 residues. CDR3 in DNA: TGCGCCAGCAGCTTGGATGGGGGCGGAGGCAATCAGCCCCAGCATTTT. Its translation: CASSLDGGGGNQPQHF.

CDR3 DNA sequence: TGTGCCAGCAGCATAATACCGGGACACCAAGAGACCCAGTACTTC. Amino acid sequence: CASSIIPGHQETQYF. The chain joins TRBV9 to TRBJ2-5; possibly TRBD1 or TRBD2 for D (5 bases each). CDR1 and CDR2 (germline): SGDLS, YYNGEE. This CDR3 contains 15 residues. Deletions cut 4 bases from V and 0 bases from J, with 13 bases between.

A note on this clonotype: One junction end disagrees with the germline gene, perhaps due to a read error. The chain joins TRBV29-1 to TRBJ1-4; the D is unclear. CDR1 SQVTM and CDR2 ANQGSEA come from the germline V gene. The CDR3 covers 13 residues. CDR3 nucleotides: TGTAGCGTTGAAATTCCGGGAGATGAAAAACTGTTTTTT. It codes for CSVEIPGDEKLFF.

This clonotype was found once. This rearrangement joins TRBV14 to TRBJ2-7, with a weak D call TRBD1 (6 bases). The CDR3 contains 14 residues. V was clipped by 2 bases and J by 4 bases, with 12 bases between them. Germline CDR1 SGHDN, CDR2 FVKESK. The CDR3 DNA reads TGTGCCAGCAGCCAACTCAGGGGTTGGTACGAGCAGTACTTC. It specifies CASSQLRGWYEQYF.

A few counts support this clonotype. The CDR3 DNA sequence: TGTGCCAGCAGCCAAGAATACAGGCCCGTATATGGCTACACCTTC. Translated: CASSQEYRPVYGYTF. The gene calls are TRBV3-1 and TRBJ1-2, with D maybe TRBD1 (5 bases). V lost 0 bases and J 5 bases, leaving 13 bases between the germline ends. The CDR3 length is 15 residues. The germline V gene has CDR1 LGHDT and CDR2 YNNKEL (reference sequence).

The V and J genes are TRBV7-2 and TRBJ2-5; a weak D match, TRBD2 (7 bases). The J call may be in error: the DNA end matches TRBJ2-7 better. The CDR3 covers 16 residues. Germline CDR1 SGHTA, CDR2 FQGNSA. The CDR3 coding sequence is TGTGCCAGCAGTACTGCGGGGGCAGTCTTTTCCTACGAGCAGTACTTC. It encodes CASSTAGAVFSYEQYF.

This clonotype occurred a few times. The gene calls are TRBV6-1 and TRBJ2-5; TRBD1 aligns across 9 bases. Per germline, CDR1 MNHNS and CDR2 SASEGT. The CDR3 contains 13 residues. Unmatched junction bases numbered 6, after V lost 10 bases and J lost 3 bases. CDR3 DNA sequence: TGTGCCACCGGGGACAGGGTGGAAGAGACCCAGTACTTC. Its protein product is CATGDRVEETQYF.

The chain carries TRBV29-1 and TRBJ1-3; D remains ambiguous. There are 14 residues in the CDR3. Germline-derived CDR1 and CDR2 are SQVTM and ANQGSEA. Trimming cost V 0 bases and J 2 bases, with 8 bases left between them. The CDR3 sequence is CSVEEAGAGNTIYF. The CDR3 nucleotides read TGCAGCGTTGAAGAGGCAGGAGCTGGAAACACCATATATTTT.